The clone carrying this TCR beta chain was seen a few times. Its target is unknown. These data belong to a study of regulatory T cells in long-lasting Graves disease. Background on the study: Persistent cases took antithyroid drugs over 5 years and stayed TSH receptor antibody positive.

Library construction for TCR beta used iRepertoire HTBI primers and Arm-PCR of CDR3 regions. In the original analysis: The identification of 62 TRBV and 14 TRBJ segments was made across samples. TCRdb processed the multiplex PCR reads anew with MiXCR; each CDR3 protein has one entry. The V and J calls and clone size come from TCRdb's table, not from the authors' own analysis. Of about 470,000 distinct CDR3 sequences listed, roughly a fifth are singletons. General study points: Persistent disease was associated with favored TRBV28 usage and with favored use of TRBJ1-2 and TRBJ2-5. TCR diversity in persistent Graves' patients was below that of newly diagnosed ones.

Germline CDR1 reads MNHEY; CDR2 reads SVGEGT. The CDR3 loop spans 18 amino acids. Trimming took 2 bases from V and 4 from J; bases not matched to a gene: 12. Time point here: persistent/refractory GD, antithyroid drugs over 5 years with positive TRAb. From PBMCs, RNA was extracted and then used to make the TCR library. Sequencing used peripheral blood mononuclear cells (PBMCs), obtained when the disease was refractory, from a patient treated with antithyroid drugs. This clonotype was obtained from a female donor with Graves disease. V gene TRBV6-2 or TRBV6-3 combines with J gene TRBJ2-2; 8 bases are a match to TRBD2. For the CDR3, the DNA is TGTGCCAGCAGTTACACGCCGCCTGGACTAGCTGCCACCGGGGAGCTGTTTTTT. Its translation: CASSYTPPGLAATGELFF.